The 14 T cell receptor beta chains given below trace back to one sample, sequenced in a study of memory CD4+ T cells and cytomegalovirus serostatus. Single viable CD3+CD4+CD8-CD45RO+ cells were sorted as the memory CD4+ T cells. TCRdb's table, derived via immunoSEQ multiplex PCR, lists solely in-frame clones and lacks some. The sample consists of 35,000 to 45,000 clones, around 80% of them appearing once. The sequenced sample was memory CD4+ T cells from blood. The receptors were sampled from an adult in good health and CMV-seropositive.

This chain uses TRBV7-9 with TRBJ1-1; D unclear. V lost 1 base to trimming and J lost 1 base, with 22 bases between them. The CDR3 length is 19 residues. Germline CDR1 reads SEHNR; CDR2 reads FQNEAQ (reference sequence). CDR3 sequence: CASSLVLRRRVGSNTEAFF. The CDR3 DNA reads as TGTGCCAGCAGCTTAGTTCTTCGGCGCCGTGTTGGGTCGAACACTGAAGCTTTCTTT.

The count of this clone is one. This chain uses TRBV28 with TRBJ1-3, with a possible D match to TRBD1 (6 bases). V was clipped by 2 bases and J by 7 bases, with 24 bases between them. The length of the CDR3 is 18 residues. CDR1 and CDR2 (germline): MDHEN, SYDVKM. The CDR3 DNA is TGTGCCAGCAGTTTAAGGACTTACAGGGAGAGGTTCTTTAACACCATATATTTT. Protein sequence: CASSLRTYRERFFNTIYF.

CDR3 sequence: CASIRQGGYGYTF. The CDR3 nucleotides are TGTGCCAGCATCCGACAGGGGGGCTATGGCTACACCTTC. The gene calls are TRBV5-4 and TRBJ1-2; 9 nucleotides line up with TRBD1. After removal of 6 bases from V and 4 bases from J, the junction contained 4 bases not matched to a gene. Germline loops: CDR1 SGHNT, CDR2 YYREEE (reference sequence). The CDR3 extends over 13 amino acids.

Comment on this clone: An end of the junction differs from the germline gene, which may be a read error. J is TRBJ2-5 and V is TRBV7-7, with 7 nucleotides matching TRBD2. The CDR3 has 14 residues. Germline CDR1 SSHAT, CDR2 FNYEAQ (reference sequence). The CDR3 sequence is CASSSTGGNPTQYF. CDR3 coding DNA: TGTGCTAGCAGCTCAACGGGGGGTAACCCGACCCAGTACTTC.

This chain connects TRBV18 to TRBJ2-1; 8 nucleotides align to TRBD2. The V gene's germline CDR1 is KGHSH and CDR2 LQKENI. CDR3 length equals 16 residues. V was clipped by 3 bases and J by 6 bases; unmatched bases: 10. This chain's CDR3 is CASSPRSGGLSNEQFF. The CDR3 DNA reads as TGTGCCAGCTCACCTCGAAGCGGGGGTCTGTCCAATGAGCAGTTCTTC.

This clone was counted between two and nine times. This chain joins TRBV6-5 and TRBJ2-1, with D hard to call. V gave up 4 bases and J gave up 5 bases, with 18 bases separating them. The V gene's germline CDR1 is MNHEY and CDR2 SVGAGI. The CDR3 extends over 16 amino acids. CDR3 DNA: TGTGCCAGCAGTTCCAAGGTGGCTGAGTACAACAATGAGCAGTTCTTC. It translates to CASSSKVAEYNNEQFF.

The CDR3 DNA sequence: TGTGCCAGCAGTTTTCAGGGAACCGGGGAGCTGTTTTTT. It specifies CASSFQGTGELFF. The chain combines TRBV7-3 with TRBJ2-2; D is perhaps TRBD1 (5 bases). V was clipped by 6 bases and J by 5 bases, with 10 bases between them. The CDR3 contains 13 residues. CDR1 and CDR2 from the germline V gene are SGHTA and FQGTGA. Full variable domain (remainder filled in from reference TRBV7-3 and TRBJ2-2): GAGVSQTPSNKVTEKGKYVELRCDPISGHTALYWYRQSLGQGPEFLIYFQGTGAADDSGLPNDRFFAVRPEGSVSTLKIQRTERGDSAVYLCASSFQGTGELFFGEGSRLTVL.

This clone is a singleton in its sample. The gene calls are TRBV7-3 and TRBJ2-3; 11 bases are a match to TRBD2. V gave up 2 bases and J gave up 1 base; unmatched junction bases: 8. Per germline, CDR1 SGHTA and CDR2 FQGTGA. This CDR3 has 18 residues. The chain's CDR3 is CASSLVRLAGGRTDTQYF. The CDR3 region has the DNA TGTGCCAGCAGCTTAGTTCGGCTAGCGGGGGGTCGCACAGATACGCAGTATTTT.

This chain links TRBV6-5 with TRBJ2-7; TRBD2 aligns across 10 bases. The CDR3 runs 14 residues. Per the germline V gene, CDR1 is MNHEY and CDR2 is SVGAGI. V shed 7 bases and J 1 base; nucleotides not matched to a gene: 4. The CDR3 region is CASTELAGSYEQYF. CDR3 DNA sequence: TGTGCCAGCACCGAACTAGCGGGATCCTACGAGCAGTACTTC.

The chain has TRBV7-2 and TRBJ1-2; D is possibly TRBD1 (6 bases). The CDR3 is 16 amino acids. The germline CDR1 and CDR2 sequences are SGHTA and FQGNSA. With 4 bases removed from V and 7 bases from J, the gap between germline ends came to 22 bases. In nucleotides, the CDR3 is TGTGCCAGCAGCTCATTCCTAGGCGGGGGGGGCGGTGGCTACACCTTC. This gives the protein CASSSFLGGGGGGYTF.

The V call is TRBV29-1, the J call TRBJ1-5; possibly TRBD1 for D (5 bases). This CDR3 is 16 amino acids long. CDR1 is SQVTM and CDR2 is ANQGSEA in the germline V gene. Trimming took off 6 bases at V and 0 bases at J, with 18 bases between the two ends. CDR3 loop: CSVTAGSTDSNQPQHF. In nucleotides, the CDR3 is TGCAGCGTGACCGCAGGGAGCACGGATAGCAATCAGCCCCAGCATTTT.

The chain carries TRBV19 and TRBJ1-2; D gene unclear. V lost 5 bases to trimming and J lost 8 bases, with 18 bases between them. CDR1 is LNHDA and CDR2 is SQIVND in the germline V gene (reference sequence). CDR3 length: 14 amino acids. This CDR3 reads CASSYARSGKGYTF. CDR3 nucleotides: TGTGCCAGTAGTTATGCCCGGTCGGGGAAGGGCTACACCTTC.

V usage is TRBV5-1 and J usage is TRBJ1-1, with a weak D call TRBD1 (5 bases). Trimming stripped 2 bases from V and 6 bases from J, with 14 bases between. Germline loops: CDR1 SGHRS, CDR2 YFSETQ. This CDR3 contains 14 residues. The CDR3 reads CASSLQDQTAEAFF. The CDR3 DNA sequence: TGCGCCAGCAGCTTACAGGACCAAACAGCTGAAGCTTTCTTT.

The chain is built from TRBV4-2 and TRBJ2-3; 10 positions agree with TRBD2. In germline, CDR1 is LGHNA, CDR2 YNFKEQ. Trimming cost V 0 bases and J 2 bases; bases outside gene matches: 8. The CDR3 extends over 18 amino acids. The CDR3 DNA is TGTGCCAGCAGCCAAGATGGGGCTAGCGGGAGTTCCACAGATACGCAGTATTTT. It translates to CASSQDGASGSSTDTQYF.